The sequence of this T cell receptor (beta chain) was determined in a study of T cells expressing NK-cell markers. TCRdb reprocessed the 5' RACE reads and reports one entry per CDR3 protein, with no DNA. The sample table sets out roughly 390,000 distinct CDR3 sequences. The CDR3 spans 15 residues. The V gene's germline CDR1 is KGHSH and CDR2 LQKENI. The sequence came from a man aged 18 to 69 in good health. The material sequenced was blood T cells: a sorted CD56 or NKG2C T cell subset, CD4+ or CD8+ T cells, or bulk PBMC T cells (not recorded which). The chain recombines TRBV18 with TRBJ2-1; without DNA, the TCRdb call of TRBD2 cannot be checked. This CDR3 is CASSLGEGRSHEQFF.